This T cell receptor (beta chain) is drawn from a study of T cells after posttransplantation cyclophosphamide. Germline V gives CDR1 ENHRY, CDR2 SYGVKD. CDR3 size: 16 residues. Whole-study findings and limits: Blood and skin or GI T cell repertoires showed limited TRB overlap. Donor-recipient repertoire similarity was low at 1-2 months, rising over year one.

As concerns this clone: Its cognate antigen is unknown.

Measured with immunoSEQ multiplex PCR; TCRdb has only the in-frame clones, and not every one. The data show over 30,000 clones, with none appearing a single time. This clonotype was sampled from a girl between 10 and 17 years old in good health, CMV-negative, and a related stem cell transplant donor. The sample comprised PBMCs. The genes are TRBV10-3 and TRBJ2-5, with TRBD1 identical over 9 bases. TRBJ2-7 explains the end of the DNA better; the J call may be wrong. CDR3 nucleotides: TGTGCCATCACACCCTCCCGGGGACAGGGCTCCTACGAGCAGTACTTC. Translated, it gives CAITPSRGQGSYEQYF.